The text below deals with one T cell receptor (beta chain). Its antigen is currently unknown. The data originate from a study of identical twins. Trimming took off 2 bases at V and 2 bases at J, with 13 bases between the two ends. CDR1 and CDR2 from the germline V gene are LGHDT and YNNKEL (reference sequence). The CDR3 runs to 15 residues. In TCRdb, the 5' RACE reads were re-called with MiXCR into one record per CDR3 protein. The sample has about 550,000 distinct CDR3 sequences; about a fifth are singletons. General study results and limits: Fewer insertions marked abundant cord blood beta clonotypes; young adult naive trended weakly, memory not at all. Models underpredicted monozygotic twin sharing of out-of-frame TCR alpha. In drawing conclusions, the study used cross-sectional statistical analysis and did not follow the same donors.

The same data also contributed to another study, on yellow fever vaccine responses in identical twins.

The sample was CD4+ T cells sorted from blood. The chain has TRBV3-1 and TRBJ2-7, with D maybe TRBD2 (6 bases). The sequence was collected from a woman aged 18-29 years in good health. Here the CDR3 reads CASSQSGTPTYEQYF. CDR3 bases: TGTGCCAGCAGCCAATCCGGGACTCCTACCTACGAGCAGTACTTC.